The 17 T cell receptor beta chains reported below all come from one sample, sequenced in a study of blood T cell repertoires in COVID-19. The protocol was immunoSEQ multiplex PCR, while the TCRdb copy is restricted to in-frame clones and leaves out a portion. The sample carries a few hundred thousand clones, 80% to 90% recorded once. Sequencing was done on a sample of peripheral blood. These receptors originate from a woman between 45 and 65 years old with COVID-19, enrolled during active disease.

With respect to this clone: A much bigger clone sits one base away, suggesting this may be a read error. The sample carries other DNA sequences with the same CDR3. The chain recombines TRBV20-1 with TRBJ1-1, with D unclear. Per the germline V gene, CDR1 is DFQATT and CDR2 is SNEGSKA (reference sequence). The CDR3 runs to 11 residues. The chain's CDR3 is CSAPRATEAFF. CDR3 DNA sequence: TGCAGTGCCCCGAGGGCCACTGAAGCTTTTTTT.

The chain employs TRBV5-4 and TRBJ2-7; D might be TRBD2 (6 bases). The CDR3 consists of 15 residues. The V end was cut by 4 bases, the J end by 3 bases, with 17 bases between. Germline-derived CDR1 and CDR2 are SGHNT and YYREEE (reference sequence). CDR3 bases: TGTGCCAGCAGCCGCAGCGGGCTTCATATCTACGAGCAGTACTTC. This translates into CASSRSGLHIYEQYF. The whole variable domain, filled in from reference TRBV5-4 and TRBJ2-7, reads ETGVTQSPTHLIKTRGQQVTLRCSSQSGHNTVSWYQQALGQGPQFIFQYYREEENGRGNFPPRFSGLQFPNYSSELNVNALELDDSALYLCASSRSGLHIYEQYFGPGTRLTVT.

The rearrangement links TRBV7-9 to TRBJ2-1; TRBD2 aligns across 12 bases. The CDR3 totals 16 residues. Germline assignment: CDR1 SEHNR and CDR2 FQNEAQ (reference sequence). V shed 5 bases, J shed 0 bases, and the junction held 2 bases outside the gene matches. CDR3 bases: TGTGCCAGCAGCCCGACTAGCGGGGGCTCCTACAATGAGCAGTTCTTC. This encodes CASSPTSGGSYNEQFF.

The V call is TRBV7-9, the J call TRBJ1-3, with a tentative D call TRBD1 (5 bases). Germline-derived CDR1 and CDR2 are SEHNR and FQNEAQ (reference sequence). Trimming stripped 5 bases from V and 4 bases from J, with 18 bases between. The CDR3 loop spans 16 amino acids. The CDR3 coding sequence is TGTGCCAGCAGCAGCCGGGACTTCCCAGGGGGAAACACCATATATTTT. This translates into CASSSRDFPGGNTIYF.

The J gene is TRBJ1-2, the V gene TRBV2, with D possibly TRBD1 on 5 matching bases. The V gene lost 4 bases and the J gene lost 5 bases, with 20 bases spanning the gap. CDR1 and CDR2 (germline): SNHLY, FYNNEI. The CDR3 is made up of 16 amino acids. The CDR3 DNA is TGTGCCAGCAGTGTGGCGGGACTCCTCGAAAAATATGGCTACACCTTC. The encoded protein is CASSVAGLLEKYGYTF.

The chain has TRBV2 and TRBJ2-3; D gene uncertain. The CDR3 sequence is 13 residues long. With 7 bases removed from V and 1 base from J, the gap between germline ends came to 9 bases. Germline loops: CDR1 SNHLY, CDR2 FYNNEI. The CDR3 protein is CASNAVRTDTQYF. The CDR3 DNA reads TGTGCCAGCAATGCGGTCCGCACAGATACGCAGTATTTT.

V is TRBV5-1 and J is TRBJ2-5; 9 nucleotides match TRBD2. CDR1 is SGHRS, CDR2 YFSETQ, per germline. Trimming took 4 bases from V and 2 from J; bases not matched to a gene: 9. This CDR3 region has 16 residues. DNA for the CDR3: TGCGCCAGCAGCGCTATAGCGGGAGTTGGGCAAGAGACCCAGTACTTC. As protein: CASSAIAGVGQETQYF.

The rearrangement joins TRBV27 to TRBJ2-1, with a tentative D call TRBD2 (5 bases). The CDR3 spans 16 residues. V was shortened by 4 bases and J by 6 bases, with 19 bases between the two germline ends. Per germline, CDR1 MNHEY and CDR2 SMNVEV (reference sequence). CDR3 in amino acids: CASSSLLVMGSNEQFF. For the CDR3, the DNA is TGTGCCAGCAGTTCCTTACTAGTGATGGGGAGCAATGAGCAGTTCTTC.

This clone was found a few times. The chain combines TRBV19 with TRBJ2-1, with no clear D. The CDR3 extends over 13 amino acids. The V gene lost 10 bases and the J gene lost 8 bases, with 18 bases spanning the gap. The germline CDR1 and CDR2 sequences are LNHDA and SQIVND (reference sequence). The CDR3 reads CATTSPRGHEQFF. Here the CDR3 DNA reads TGTGCCACCACCTCTCCTCGCGGCCATGAGCAGTTCTTC.

The chain couples TRBV4-2 to TRBJ1-1; D is uncertain. The CDR3 contains 14 residues. Trimming stripped 1 base from V and 1 base from J, with 7 bases between. In germline, CDR1 is LGHNA, CDR2 YNFKEQ. In DNA form, the CDR3 reads TGTGCCAGCAGCCAAGTTCTAGAGAACACTGAAGCTTTCTTT. This sequence encodes CASSQVLENTEAFF.

This clone was recorded a few times. The chain uses TRBV30 and TRBJ2-2; D remains unclear. Trimming cost V 2 bases and J 2 bases, with 6 bases left between them. CDR3 length: 13 amino acids. Per germline, CDR1 GTSNPN and CDR2 SVGIG (reference sequence). CDR3 protein: CAWSKTNTGELFF. The CDR3 DNA is TGTGCCTGGAGTAAAACTAACACCGGGGAGCTGTTTTTT.

The chain uses TRBV18 and TRBJ1-4; a possible D gene is TRBD1 (6 bases). This CDR3 region has 17 residues. Germline CDR1 and CDR2: KGHSH and LQKENI. V gave up 3 bases and J gave up 0 bases, with 14 bases separating them. The CDR3 DNA reads as TGTGCCAGCTCACCGACCCAGAACAGGGCAACTAATGAAAAACTGTTTTTT. Residues: CASSPTQNRATNEKLFF.

The chain combines TRBV11-1 with TRBJ2-5; D perhaps matches TRBD2 (6 bases). Trimming removed 5 bases from V and 1 base from J, with 11 bases in between. The CDR3 spans 14 residues. Germline V gene data show CDR1 as SGHAT and CDR2 as FQDESV (reference sequence). CDR3: CASSPGLFQETQYF. CDR3 nucleotide sequence: TGTGCCAGCAGCCCGGGACTCTTCCAAGAGACCCAGTACTTC.

The chain uses TRBV2 and TRBJ2-5; D not certain. Trimming removed 8 bases from V and 1 base from J, with 8 bases in between. Per germline, CDR1 SNHLY and CDR2 FYNNEI. The CDR3 sequence is 12 residues long. CDR3 nucleotide sequence: TGTGCCAGCTTCAGTACCCAAGAGACCCAGTACTTC. Protein product: CASFSTQETQYF. The complete variable domain, with remaining parts taken from reference TRBV2 and TRBJ2-5, reads EPEVTQTPSHQVTQMGQEVILRCVPISNHLYFYWYRQILGQKVEFLVSFYNNEISEKSEIFDDQFSVERPDGSNFTLKIRSTKLEDSAMYFCASFSTQETQYFGPGTRLLVL.

This chain joins TRBV7-2 and TRBJ2-4, with D perhaps matching TRBD1 (7 bases). Germline loops: CDR1 SGHTA, CDR2 FQGNSA. The CDR3 extends over 14 amino acids. The V end was cut by 3 bases, the J end by 3 bases, with 9 bases between. In DNA, the CDR3 is TGTGCCAGCAGCTTCAGGGGGGTCAAAAACATTCAGTACTTC. Residues: CASSFRGVKNIQYF.

The chain joins TRBV5-1 to TRBJ2-3; 9 positions match TRBD1. The J segment lost 1 base and the V segment lost 7 bases, leaving 1 base of the junction unmatched. The CDR3 spans 13 residues. Looked up from germline, CDR1 is SGHRS and CDR2 is YFSETQ. CDR3 loop: CASRTGGTDTQYF. DNA for the CDR3: TGCGCCAGCCGGACAGGGGGCACAGATACGCAGTATTTT.

The rearrangement joins TRBV5-6 to TRBJ2-2; D possibly corresponds to TRBD2 (6 bases). V lost 0 bases and J 2 bases, leaving 11 bases between the germline ends. CDR1 is SGHDT, CDR2 YYEEEE, per germline. The CDR3 runs to 16 residues. CDR3 sequence reads: CASSLARAGNTGELFF. CDR3 DNA: TGTGCCAGCAGCTTGGCCCGGGCGGGAAACACCGGGGAGCTGTTTTTT.